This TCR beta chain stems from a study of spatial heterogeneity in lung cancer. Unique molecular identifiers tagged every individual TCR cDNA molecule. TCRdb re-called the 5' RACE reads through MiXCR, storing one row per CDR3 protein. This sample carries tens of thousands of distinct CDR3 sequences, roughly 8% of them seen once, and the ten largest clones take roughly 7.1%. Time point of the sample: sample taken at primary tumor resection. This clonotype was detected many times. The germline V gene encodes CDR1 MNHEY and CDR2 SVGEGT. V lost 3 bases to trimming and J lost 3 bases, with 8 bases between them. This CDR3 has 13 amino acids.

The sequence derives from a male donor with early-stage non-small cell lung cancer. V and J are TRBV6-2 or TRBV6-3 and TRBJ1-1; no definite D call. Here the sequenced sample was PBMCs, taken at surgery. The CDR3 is CASSYSWDTEAFF. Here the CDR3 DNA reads TGTGCCAGCAGTTATTCTTGGGACACTGAAGCTTTCTTT.